The source of this TCR beta chain is a study of immune cell composition in non-small cell lung cancer. Broader study findings: Tumour TCR-beta clonality showed no significant link to smoking pack-years.

A note on this clone: Its specificity is not known.

The normal lung sample lay at least 3 cm, and maximally far, from the tumour. The CDR3 is 11 amino acids. V gave up 6 bases and J gave up 9 bases, with 12 bases separating them. Germline V CDR1 and CDR2: MNHNS, SASEGT. Using immunoSEQ multiplex PCR, the repertoire was profiled, and TCRdb retains in-frame clones only, with some absent. The repertoire has around 5,000 clones, more than 70% of them found once; the top ten carry about 5.3%. The TCR comes from a human donor with non-small cell lung cancer. Some clones in this sample may be carry-over from other donors' samples. The rearrangement links TRBV6-1 to TRBJ2-7, with D unclear. The sequenced material came from non-adjacent lung tissue. The CDR3 region is CASSESFWQYF. The CDR3, as DNA: TGTGCCAGCAGCGAATCCTTCTGGCAGTACTTC.